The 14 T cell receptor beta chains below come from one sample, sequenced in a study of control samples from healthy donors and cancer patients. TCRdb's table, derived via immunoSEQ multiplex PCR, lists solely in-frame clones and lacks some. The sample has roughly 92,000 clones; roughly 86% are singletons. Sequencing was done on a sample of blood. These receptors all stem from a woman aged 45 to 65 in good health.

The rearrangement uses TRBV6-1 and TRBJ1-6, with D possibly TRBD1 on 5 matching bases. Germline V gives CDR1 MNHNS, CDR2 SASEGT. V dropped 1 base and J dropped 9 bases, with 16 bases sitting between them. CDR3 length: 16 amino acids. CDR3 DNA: TGTGCCAGCAGTGAAGTGTTCGGGGGAATGGGTTCACCCCTCCACTTT. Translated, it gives CASSEVFGGMGSPLHF.

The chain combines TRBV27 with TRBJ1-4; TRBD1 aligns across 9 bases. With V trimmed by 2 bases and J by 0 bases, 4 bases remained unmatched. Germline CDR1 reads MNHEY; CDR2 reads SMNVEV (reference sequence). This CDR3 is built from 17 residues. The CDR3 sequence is CASSLEGTGTTNEKLFF. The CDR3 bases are TGTGCCAGCAGTTTAGAGGGGACAGGGACAACTAATGAAAAACTGTTTTTT.

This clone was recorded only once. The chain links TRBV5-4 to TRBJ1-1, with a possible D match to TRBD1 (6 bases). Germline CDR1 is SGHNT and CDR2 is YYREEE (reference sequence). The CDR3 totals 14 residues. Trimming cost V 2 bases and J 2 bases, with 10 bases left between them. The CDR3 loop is CASSFPTGNTEAFF. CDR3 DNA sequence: TGTGCCAGCAGCTTTCCGACAGGCAACACTGAAGCTTTCTTT.

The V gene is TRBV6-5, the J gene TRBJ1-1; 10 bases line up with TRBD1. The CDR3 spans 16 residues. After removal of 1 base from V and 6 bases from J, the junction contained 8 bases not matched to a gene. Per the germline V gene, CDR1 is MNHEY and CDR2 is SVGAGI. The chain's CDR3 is CASSYLRDRGRSEAFF. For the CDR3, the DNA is TGTGCCAGCAGTTACTTAAGGGACAGGGGTCGTTCTGAAGCTTTCTTT.

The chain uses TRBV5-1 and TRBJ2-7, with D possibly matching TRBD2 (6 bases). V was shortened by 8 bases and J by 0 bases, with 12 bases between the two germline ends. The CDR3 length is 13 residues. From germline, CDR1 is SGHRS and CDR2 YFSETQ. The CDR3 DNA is TGCGCCAGTAGAGCGGGTTTCTCCTACGAGCAGTACTTC. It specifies CASRAGFSYEQYF.

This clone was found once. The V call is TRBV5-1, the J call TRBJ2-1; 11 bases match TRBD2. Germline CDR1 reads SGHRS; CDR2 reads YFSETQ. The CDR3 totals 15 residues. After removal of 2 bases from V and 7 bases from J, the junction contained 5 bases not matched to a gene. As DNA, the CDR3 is TGCGCCAGCAGCTTACTAGCGGGGGCGCTTAATGAGCAGTTCTTC. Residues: CASSLLAGALNEQFF.

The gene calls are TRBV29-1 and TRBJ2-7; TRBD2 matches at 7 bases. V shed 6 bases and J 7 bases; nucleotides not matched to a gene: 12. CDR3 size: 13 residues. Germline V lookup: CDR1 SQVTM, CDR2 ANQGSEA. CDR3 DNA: TGCAGCGTAAAATGGGGGGGAGGAGGAGAGCAGTACTTC. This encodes CSVKWGGGGEQYF.

Written as DNA, the CDR3 is TGTGCCAGCAGCTTTGACACCTTCTACGAGCAGTACTTC. Translated: CASSFDTFYEQYF. J is TRBJ2-7 and V is TRBV5-8; no firm D call. Germline V gene lookup returns CDR1 SGHTS and CDR2 YDEGEE. The V end was cut by 2 bases, the J end by 3 bases, with 9 bases between. The CDR3 extends over 13 amino acids.

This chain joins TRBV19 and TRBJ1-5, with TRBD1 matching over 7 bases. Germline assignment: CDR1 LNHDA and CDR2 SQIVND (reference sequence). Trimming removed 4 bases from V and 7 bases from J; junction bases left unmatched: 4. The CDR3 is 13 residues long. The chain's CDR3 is CASSRTGRQPQHF. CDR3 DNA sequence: TGTGCCAGTAGTAGGACAGGCAGGCAGCCCCAGCATTTT.

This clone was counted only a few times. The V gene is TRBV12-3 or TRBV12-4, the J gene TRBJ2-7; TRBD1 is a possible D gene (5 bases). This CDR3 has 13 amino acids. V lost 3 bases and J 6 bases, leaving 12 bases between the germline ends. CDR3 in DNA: TGTGCCAGCAGTTTCTCCAGGGCCAGCGAGCAGTACTTC. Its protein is CASSFSRASEQYF.

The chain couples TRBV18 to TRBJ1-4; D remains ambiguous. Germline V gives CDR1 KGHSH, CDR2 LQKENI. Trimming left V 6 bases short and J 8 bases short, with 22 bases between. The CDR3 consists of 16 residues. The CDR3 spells CASSPSNGVSEEKLFF. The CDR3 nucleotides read TGTGCCAGCTCGCCAAGTAATGGGGTATCAGAAGAAAAACTGTTTTTT.

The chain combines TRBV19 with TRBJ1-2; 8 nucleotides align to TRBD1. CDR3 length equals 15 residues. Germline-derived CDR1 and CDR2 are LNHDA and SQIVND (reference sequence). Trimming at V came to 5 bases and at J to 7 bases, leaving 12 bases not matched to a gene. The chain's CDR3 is CASSLTPGQAGGYTF. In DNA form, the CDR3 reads TGTGCCAGTAGTCTCACCCCGGGACAGGCTGGTGGCTACACCTTC.

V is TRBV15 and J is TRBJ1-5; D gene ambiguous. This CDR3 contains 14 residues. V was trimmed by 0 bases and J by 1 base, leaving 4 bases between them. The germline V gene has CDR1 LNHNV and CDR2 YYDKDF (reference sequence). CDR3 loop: CATSRDYSNQPQHF. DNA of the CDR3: TGTGCCACCAGCAGAGATTACAGCAATCAGCCCCAGCATTTT.

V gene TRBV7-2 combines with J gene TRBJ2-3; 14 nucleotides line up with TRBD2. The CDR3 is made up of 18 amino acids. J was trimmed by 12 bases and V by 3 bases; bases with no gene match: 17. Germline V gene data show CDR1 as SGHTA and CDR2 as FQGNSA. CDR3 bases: TGTGCCAGCAGCTTCCGACCCGGGACTAGCGGGGGCCGGAGCCCCCAGTATTTT. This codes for CASSFRPGTSGGRSPQYF.